Listed here are 13 T cell receptor beta chains from one sample, sequenced in a study of T cells in Graves' hyperthyroidism and ophthalmopathy. Amplification yielded TCR beta CDR3 regions, with RNA transcripts as the source. First-round RT-PCR of the TCR CDR3 relied on the HTBI primer set. TCRdb called the multiplex PCR reads again in MiXCR, with one record for every CDR3 protein. The sample lists some 350,000 distinct CDR3 sequences, roughly 15% occurring once. Sequencing was done on a sample of blood. These receptors were collected from a woman aged 40 to 49 with Graves' ophthalmopathy.

This clonotype was seen more than once but under ten times. For the CDR3, the DNA is TGTGCCAGCAGCCCCGGGCCTTCGCAGTTCTTC. Protein sequence: CASSPGPSQFF. The V call is TRBV7-2, the J call TRBJ2-1; D is ambiguous. The V end lost 5 bases, the J end lost 12 bases, and 11 bases lay between the germline ends. The germline V gene has CDR1 SGHTA and CDR2 FQGNSA. This CDR3 comprises 11 residues.

This clonotype was observed many times. The chain joins TRBV28 to TRBJ2-7, with 11 bases that match TRBD2. The junction had 7 bases not matched to a gene; V was cut back by 5 bases and J by 4 bases. The CDR3 runs to 15 residues. In germline, CDR1 is MDHEN, CDR2 SYDVKM. CDR3 loop: CASSTPSGRRYEQYF. The DNA of the CDR3 is TGTGCCAGCAGTACTCCTAGCGGGAGGAGATACGAGCAGTACTTC.

In its sample, this clonotype was seen a few times. J is TRBJ1-2 and V is TRBV5-6; 9 bases fit TRBD1. The ends lost 6 bases at V and 5 bases at J; junction bases unmatched: 8. This CDR3 comprises 14 residues. Germline CDR1 is SGHDT and CDR2 is YYEEEE. CDR3 loop: CASTIPGQGYGYTF. The CDR3 DNA is TGTGCCAGCACCATCCCGGGACAGGGTTATGGCTACACCTTC. Supplemented by reference TRBV5-6 and TRBJ1-2, the full variable domain reads DAGVTQSPTHLIKTRGQQVTLRCSPKSGHDTVSWYQQALGQGPQFIFQYYEEEERQRGNFPDRFSGHQFPNYSSELNVNALLLGDSALYLCASTIPGQGYGYTFGSGTRLTVV.

This clonotype was detected many times. The J gene is TRBJ2-1, the V gene TRBV5-1; D unresolved. Germline CDR1 and CDR2: SGHRS and YFSETQ. This CDR3 has 12 amino acids. The V end was cut by 4 bases, the J end by 8 bases, with 10 bases between. The CDR3 here is CASSRSEHEQFF. In nucleotides, the CDR3 is TGCGCCAGCAGCAGATCAGAACATGAGCAGTTCTTC.

The V and J genes are TRBV29-1 and TRBJ2-5, with TRBD1 matching over 8 bases. This CDR3 contains 16 residues. The germline V gene encodes CDR1 SQVTM and CDR2 ANQGSEA. V shed 5 bases and J 1 base; nucleotides not matched to a gene: 12. CDR3 region: CSVKAIRDRTQETQYF. The CDR3 bases are TGCAGCGTTAAAGCCATCCGGGACAGGACCCAAGAGACCCAGTACTTC.

A few counts support this clonotype. The chain joins TRBV25-1 to TRBJ1-5; D might be TRBD1 (5 bases). The V gene's germline CDR1 is MGHDK and CDR2 SYGVNS. The CDR3 consists of 16 residues. Trimming cost V 2 bases and J 6 bases, with 17 bases left between them. CDR3 sequence (DNA): TGTGCCAGCAGTGAAGGGACGGGTCCGCCTAGTCAGCCCCAGCATTTT. Protein product: CASSEGTGPPSQPQHF.

In regard to this clonotype: This may be a read error: a much more frequent sequence differs by one nucleotide. V usage is TRBV7-3 and J usage is TRBJ2-7, with TRBD2 matching over 9 bases. The CDR3 has 18 amino acids. The V gene's germline CDR1 is SGHTA and CDR2 FQGTGA. Losses at the gene ends were 1 base for V and 7 bases for J; bases not matched to a gene: 17. CDR3 in DNA: TGTGCCAGCAGCTTAAGGCCTTGTTGGCGCGGGAGGGTAGATGAGCAGTACTTC. Translating it yields CASSLRPCWRGRVDEQYF.

This clonotype was detected many times. The chain uses TRBV18 and TRBJ1-5; D is undetermined. V was clipped by 1 base and J by 0 bases, with 1 base between them. Looked up from germline, CDR1 is KGHSH and CDR2 is LQKENI. The CDR3 sequence is 13 residues long. The CDR3: CASSPHSNQPQHF. In nucleotides, the CDR3 is TGTGCCAGCTCACCACATAGCAATCAGCCCCAGCATTTT.

The sample holds a few counts of this clonotype. V and J are TRBV5-1 and TRBJ2-1; TRBD1 agrees at 7 bases. V lost 2 bases and J lost 5; bases outside the gene matches: 7. Germline lookup yields CDR1 SGHRS and CDR2 YFSETQ. The CDR3 is made up of 15 amino acids. This CDR3 is CASSLRQGGDNEQFF. The CDR3 region has the DNA TGCGCCAGCAGCTTAAGACAGGGCGGCGACAATGAGCAGTTCTTC.

This clonotype was observed at least ten times. The chain has TRBV2 and TRBJ2-4, with D perhaps assigned TRBD1 or TRBD2 (5 bases each). The CDR3 is 17 amino acids. In germline, CDR1 is SNHLY, CDR2 FYNNEI. The V end lost 6 bases, the J end lost 2 bases, and 20 bases lay between the germline ends. CDR3 DNA sequence: TGTGCCAGCAGGACCCGGGACCTATTAAAGACCAAAAACATTCAGTACTTC. Translating it yields CASRTRDLLKTKNIQYF. The full variable domain, with the rest looked up from reference TRBV2 and TRBJ2-4, is EPEVTQTPSHQVTQMGQEVILRCVPISNHLYFYWYRQILGQKVEFLVSFYNNEISEKSEIFDDQFSVERPDGSNFTLKIRSTKLEDSAMYFCASRTRDLLKTKNIQYFGAGTRLSVL.

This clonotype has just a few counts. The chain uses TRBV5-1 and TRBJ2-5; D is undetermined. The CDR3 extends over 13 amino acids. Germline loops: CDR1 SGHRS, CDR2 YFSETQ. The V and J ends lost 6 bases and 5 bases respectively, with 14 bases between them. The CDR3 loop is CASKGPKSETQYF. CDR3 nucleotide sequence: TGCGCCAGCAAAGGACCGAAGTCGGAGACCCAGTACTTC. The whole variable domain, remainder taken from reference TRBV5-1 and TRBJ2-5, is KAGVTQTPRYLIKTRGQQVTLSCSPISGHRSVSWYQQTPGQGLQFLFEYFSETQRNKGNFPGRFSGRQFSNSRSEMNVSTLELGDSALYLCASKGPKSETQYFGPGTRLLVL.

V and J are TRBV18 and TRBJ2-2; TRBD2 aligns across 9 bases. CDR3 length equals 15 residues. Looked up from germline, CDR1 is KGHSH and CDR2 is LQKENI. V lost 4 bases and J lost 3; bases outside the gene matches: 3. Here the CDR3 reads CASSQAGGYTGELFF. CDR3 sequence (DNA): TGTGCCAGCTCACAAGCGGGAGGATACACCGGGGAGCTGTTTTTT.

CDR3 in DNA: TGCGCCAGCAGACCCGGGACAGAGCTTGAAGCTTTCTTT. Protein product: CASRPGTELEAFF. The chain links TRBV5-1 to TRBJ1-1; 7 bases are shared with TRBD1. The CDR3 covers 13 residues. The germline CDR1 and CDR2 sequences are SGHRS and YFSETQ. J gave up 7 bases and V 5 bases, and 8 bases lay outside the gene matches. The whole variable domain, remainder taken from reference TRBV5-1 and TRBJ1-1, is KAGVTQTPRYLIKTRGQQVTLSCSPISGHRSVSWYQQTPGQGLQFLFEYFSETQRNKGNFPGRFSGRQFSNSRSEMNVSTLELGDSALYLCASRPGTELEAFFGQGTRLTVV.